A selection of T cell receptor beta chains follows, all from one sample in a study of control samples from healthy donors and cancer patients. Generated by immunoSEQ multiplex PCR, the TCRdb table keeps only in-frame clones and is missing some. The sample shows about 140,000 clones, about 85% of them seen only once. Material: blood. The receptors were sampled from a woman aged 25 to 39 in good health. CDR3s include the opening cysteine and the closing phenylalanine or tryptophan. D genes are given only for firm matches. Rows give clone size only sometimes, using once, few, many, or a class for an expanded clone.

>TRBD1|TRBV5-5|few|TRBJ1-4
CASSLRDRGLTNEKLFF
TGTGCCAGCTCCCTCCGGGACAGGGGGCTTACTAATGAAAAACTGTTTTTT
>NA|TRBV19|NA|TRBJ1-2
CASSIDVVNYGTYYGYTF
TGTGCCAGTAGTATAGACGTAGTGAATTACGGGACCTACTATGGCTACACCTTC
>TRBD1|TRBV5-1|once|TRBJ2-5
CASTSRDRVETQYF
TGCGCCAGCACCTCCCGGGACAGGGTCGAGACCCAGTACTTC
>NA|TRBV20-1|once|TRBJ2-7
CSASFTYEQYF
TGCAGTGCTAGCTTTACCTACGAGCAGTACTTC
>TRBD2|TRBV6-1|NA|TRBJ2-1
CASSETGTRAFDNEQFF
TGTGCCAGCAGTGAAACCGGGACTAGGGCTTTTGACAATGAGCAGTTCTTC
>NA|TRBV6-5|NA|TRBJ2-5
CASRKGETQYF
TGTGCCAGCAGGAAGGGGGAGACCCAGTACTTC
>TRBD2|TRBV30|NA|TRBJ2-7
CAWTSGNYEQYF
TGTGCCTGGACTAGCGGGAACTACGAGCAGTACTTC
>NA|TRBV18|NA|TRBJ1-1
CASSPLGQGEAFF
TGTGCCAGCTCACCACTCGGACAAGGTGAAGCTTTCTTT
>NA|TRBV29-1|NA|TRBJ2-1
CSATHPGVTYNEQFF
TGCAGCGCCACTCACCCGGGAGTTACCTACAATGAGCAGTTCTTC
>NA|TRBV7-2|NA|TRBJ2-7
CASSGGVEQYF
TGTGCCAGCAGTGGTGGAGTCGAGCAGTACTTC
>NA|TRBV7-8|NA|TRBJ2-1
CASSSRDSTNNEQFF
TGTGCCAGCAGCTCCCGGGACTCAACTAACAATGAGCAGTTCTTC
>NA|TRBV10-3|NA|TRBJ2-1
CAISEPSYQQFF
TGTGCCATCAGTGAGCCATCCTACCAGCAGTTCTTC
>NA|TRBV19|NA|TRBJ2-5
CASSSGTPLKTQYF
TGTGCCAGTAGTAGCGGGACTCCCCTGAAGACCCAGTACTTC
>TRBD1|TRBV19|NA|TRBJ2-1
CASSIGGTAYNEQFF
TGTGCCAGTAGTATAGGAGGGACAGCCTACAATGAGCAGTTCTTC
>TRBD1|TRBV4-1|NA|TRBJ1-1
CASSHLDRDDTEAFF
TGCGCCAGCAGCCACCTGGACAGGGACGACACTGAAGCTTTCTTT
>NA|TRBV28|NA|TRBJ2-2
CASSHNGARTGELFF
TGTGCCAGCAGTCATAATGGAGCCAGGACCGGGGAGCTGTTTTTT
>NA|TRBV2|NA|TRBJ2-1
CASRTYRGYNEQFF
TGTGCCAGCAGGACCTACCGGGGCTACAATGAGCAGTTCTTC
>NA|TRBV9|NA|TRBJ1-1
CASSVAGFVTEAFF
TGTGCCAGCAGCGTAGCAGGGTTTGTCACTGAAGCTTTCTTT
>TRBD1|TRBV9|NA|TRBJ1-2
CASSVGDRVGGYTF
TGTGCCAGCAGCGTAGGGGACAGAGTCGGGGGCTACACCTTC
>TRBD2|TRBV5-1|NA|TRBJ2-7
CASSSLAGGPVSYEQYF
TGCGCCAGCAGCTCACTAGCGGGAGGGCCTGTCTCCTACGAGCAGTACTTC
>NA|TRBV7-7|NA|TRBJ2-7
CASSLGAGVPYEQYF
TGTGCTAGCAGCCTAGGGGCAGGGGTTCCCTACGAGCAGTACTTC
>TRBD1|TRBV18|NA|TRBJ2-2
CASSPMGTGDTGELFF
TGTGCCAGCTCACCCATGGGGACAGGGGACACCGGGGAGCTGTTTTTT
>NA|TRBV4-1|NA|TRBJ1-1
CASSAQDKAPEAEAFF
TGCGCCAGCAGCGCACAAGACAAGGCCCCAGAGGCTGAAGCTTTCTTT
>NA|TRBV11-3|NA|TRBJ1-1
CASSSGTSMNTEAFF
TGTGCCAGCAGCTCGGGGACAAGTATGAACACTGAAGCTTTCTTT
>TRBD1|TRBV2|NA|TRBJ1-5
CASRGQANQPQHF
TGTGCCAGCAGGGGACAGGCGAATCAGCCCCAGCATTTT
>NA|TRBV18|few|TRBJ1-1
CASSPQGIHPNTEAFF
TGTGCCAGCTCACCGCAGGGAATCCACCCGAACACTGAAGCTTTCTTT
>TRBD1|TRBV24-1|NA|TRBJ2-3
CATSDRDRDADTQYF
TGTGCCACCAGTGACCGGGACAGGGATGCAGATACGCAGTATTTT
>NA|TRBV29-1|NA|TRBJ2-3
CSVGQSADTQYF
TGCAGCGTTGGACAAAGCGCAGATACGCAGTATTTT
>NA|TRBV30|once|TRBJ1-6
CAWSVRGVSTNSPLHF
TGTGCCTGGAGTGTAAGGGGGGTGAGCACCAATTCACCCCTCCACTTT
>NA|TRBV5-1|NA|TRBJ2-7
CASSLNYEQYF
TGCGCCAGCAGCCTTAACTACGAGCAGTACTTC
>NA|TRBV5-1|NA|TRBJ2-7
CASSLFQGHEQYF
TGCGCCAGCAGCTTGTTTCAGGGCCACGAGCAGTACTTC
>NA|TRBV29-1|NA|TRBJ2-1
CSVEWWQSSYNEQFF
TGCAGCGTTGAATGGTGGCAGAGCTCCTACAATGAGCAGTTCTTC
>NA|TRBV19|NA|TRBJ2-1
CASKEAYSYNEQFF
TGTGCCTCTAAGGAAGCATACTCCTACAATGAGCAGTTCTTC
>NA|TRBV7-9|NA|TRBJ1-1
CASSHKTPARTANTEAFF
TGTGCCAGCAGCCATAAAACCCCGGCGAGGACAGCGAACACTGAAGCTTTCTTT
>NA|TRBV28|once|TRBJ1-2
CASSLTAIYGYTF
TGTGCCAGCAGTTTAACTGCGATCTATGGCTACACCTTC